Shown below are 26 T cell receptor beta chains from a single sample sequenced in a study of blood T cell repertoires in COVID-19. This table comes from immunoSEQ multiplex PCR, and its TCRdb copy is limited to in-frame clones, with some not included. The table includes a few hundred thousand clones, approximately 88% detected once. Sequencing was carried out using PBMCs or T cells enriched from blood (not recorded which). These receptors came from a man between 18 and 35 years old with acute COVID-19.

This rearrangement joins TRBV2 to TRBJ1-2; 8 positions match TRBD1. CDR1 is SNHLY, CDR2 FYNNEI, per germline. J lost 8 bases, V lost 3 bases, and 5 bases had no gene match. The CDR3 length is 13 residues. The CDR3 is CASSEDRAHGYTF. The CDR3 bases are TGTGCCAGCAGTGAGGACAGGGCCCACGGCTACACCTTC.

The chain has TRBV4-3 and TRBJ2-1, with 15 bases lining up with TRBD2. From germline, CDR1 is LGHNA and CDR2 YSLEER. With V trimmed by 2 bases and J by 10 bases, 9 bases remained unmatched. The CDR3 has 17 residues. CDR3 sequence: CASSQRTGTSGRLEQFF. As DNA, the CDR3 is TGCGCCAGCAGCCAAAGGACCGGGACTAGCGGGAGGCTAGAGCAGTTCTTC.

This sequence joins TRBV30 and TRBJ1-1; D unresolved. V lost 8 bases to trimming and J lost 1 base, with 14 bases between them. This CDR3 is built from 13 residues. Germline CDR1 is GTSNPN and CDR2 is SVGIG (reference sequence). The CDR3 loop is CAGTQTSNTEAFF. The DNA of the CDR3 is TGTGCCGGAACTCAGACTTCGAACACTGAAGCTTTCTTT.

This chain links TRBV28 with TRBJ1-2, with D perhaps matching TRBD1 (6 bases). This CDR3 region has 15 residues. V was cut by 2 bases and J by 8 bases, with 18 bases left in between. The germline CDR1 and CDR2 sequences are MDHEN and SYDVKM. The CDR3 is CASSLPQGMPLGYTF. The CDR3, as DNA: TGTGCCAGCAGTTTACCACAGGGCATGCCGTTGGGCTACACCTTC.

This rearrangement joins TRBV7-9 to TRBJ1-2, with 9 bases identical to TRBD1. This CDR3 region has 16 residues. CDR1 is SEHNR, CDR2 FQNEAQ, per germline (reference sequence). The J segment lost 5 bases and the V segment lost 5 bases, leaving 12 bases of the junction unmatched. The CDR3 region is CASSLSTGQGIYGYTF. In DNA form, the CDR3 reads TGTGCCAGCAGCCTTTCGACGGGACAGGGAATATATGGCTACACCTTC. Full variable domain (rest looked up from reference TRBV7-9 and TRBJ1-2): DTGVSQNPRHKITKRGQNVTFRCDPISEHNRLYWYRQTLGQGPEFLTYFQNEAQLEKSRLLSDRFSAERPKGSFSTLEIQRTEQGDSAMYLCASSLSTGQGIYGYTFGSGTRLTVV.

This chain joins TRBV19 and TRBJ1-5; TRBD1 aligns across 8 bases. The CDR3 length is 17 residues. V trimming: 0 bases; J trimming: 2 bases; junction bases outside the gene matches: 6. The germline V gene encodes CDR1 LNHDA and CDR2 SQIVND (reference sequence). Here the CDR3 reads CASSIDPTGVGNQPQHF. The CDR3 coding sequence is TGTGCCAGTAGTATAGACCCGACAGGGGTGGGCAATCAGCCCCAGCATTTT.

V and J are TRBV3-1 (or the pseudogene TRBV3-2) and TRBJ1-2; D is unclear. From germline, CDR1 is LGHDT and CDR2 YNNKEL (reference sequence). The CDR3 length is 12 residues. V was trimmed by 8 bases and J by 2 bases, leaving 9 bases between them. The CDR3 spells CASYGLNYGYTF. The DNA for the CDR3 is TGTGCCAGCTATGGGCTGAACTATGGCTACACCTTC.

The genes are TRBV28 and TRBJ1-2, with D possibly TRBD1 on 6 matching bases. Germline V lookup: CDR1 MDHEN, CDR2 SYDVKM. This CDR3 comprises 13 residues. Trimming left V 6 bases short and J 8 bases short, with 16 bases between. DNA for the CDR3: TGTGCCAGCAGGACACAGGGATCAAACGGCTACACCTTC. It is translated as CASRTQGSNGYTF.

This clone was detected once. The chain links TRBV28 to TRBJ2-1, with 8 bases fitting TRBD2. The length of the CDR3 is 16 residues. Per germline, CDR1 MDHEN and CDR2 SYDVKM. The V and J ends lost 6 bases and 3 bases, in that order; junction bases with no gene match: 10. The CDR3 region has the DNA TGTGCCAGCAGCCCACCCGGGACTAGGGTCTACAATGAGCAGTTCTTC. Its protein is CASSPPGTRVYNEQFF.

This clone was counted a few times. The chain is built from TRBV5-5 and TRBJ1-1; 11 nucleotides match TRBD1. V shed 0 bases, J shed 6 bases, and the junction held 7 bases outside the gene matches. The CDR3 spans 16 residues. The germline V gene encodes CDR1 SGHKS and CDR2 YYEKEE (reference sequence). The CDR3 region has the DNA TGTGCCAGCAGCTTGGAGGTAGGGGACAGGGGGGCTGAAGCTTTCTTT. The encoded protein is CASSLEVGDRGAEAFF.

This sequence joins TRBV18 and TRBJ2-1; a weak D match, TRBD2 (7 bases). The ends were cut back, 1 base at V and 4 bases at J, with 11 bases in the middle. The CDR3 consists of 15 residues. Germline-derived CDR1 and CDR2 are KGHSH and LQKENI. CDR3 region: CASSPRGGRYNEQFF. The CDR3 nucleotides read TGTGCCAGCTCACCACGGGGGGGCAGGTACAATGAGCAGTTCTTC.

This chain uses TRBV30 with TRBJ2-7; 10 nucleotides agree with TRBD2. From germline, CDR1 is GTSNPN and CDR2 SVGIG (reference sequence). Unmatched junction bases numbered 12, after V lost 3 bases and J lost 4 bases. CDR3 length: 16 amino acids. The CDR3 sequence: CAWRAWSGRASYEQYF. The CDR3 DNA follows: TGTGCCTGGAGGGCCTGGAGCGGGAGGGCCTCATACGAGCAGTACTTC.

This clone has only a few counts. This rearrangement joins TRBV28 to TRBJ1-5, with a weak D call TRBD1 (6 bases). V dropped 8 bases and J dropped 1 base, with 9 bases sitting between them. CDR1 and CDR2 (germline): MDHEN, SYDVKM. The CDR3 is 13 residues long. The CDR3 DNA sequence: TGTGCCAGCCACAGGGAGAGCAATCAGCCCCAGCATTTT. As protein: CASHRESNQPQHF.

The CDR3 protein is CASGPLAGGNNEQFF. DNA for the CDR3: TGTGCCAGTGGGCCTCTAGCGGGAGGAAACAATGAGCAGTTCTTC. The chain uses TRBV19 and TRBJ2-1, with TRBD2 matching over 11 bases. Germline V gene data show CDR1 as LNHDA and CDR2 as SQIVND (reference sequence). With V trimmed by 8 bases and J by 5 bases, 8 bases remained unmatched. This CDR3 is 15 amino acids long.

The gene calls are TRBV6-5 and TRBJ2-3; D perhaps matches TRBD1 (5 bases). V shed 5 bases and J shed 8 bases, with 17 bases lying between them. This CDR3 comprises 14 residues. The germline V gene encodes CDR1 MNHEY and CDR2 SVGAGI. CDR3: CASSKQVASGTQYF. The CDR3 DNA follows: TGTGCCAGCAGTAAACAGGTAGCAAGTGGTACGCAGTATTTT.

CDR3 coding DNA: TGCGCCAGCAACTCTGTTGACAGGGAAGAGACCCAGTACTTC. Translation gives CASNSVDREETQYF. J is TRBJ2-5 and V is TRBV5-1, with 7 nucleotides matching TRBD1. The CDR3 sequence is 14 residues long. V trimming: 6 bases; J trimming: 3 bases; junction bases outside the gene matches: 8. Germline V CDR1 and CDR2: SGHRS, YFSETQ.

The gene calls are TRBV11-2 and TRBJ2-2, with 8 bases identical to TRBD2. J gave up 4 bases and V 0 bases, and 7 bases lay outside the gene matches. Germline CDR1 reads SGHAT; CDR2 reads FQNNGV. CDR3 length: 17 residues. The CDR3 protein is CASSLDAGGGVTGELFF. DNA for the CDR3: TGTGCCAGCAGCTTAGATGCGGGAGGAGGGGTCACCGGGGAGCTGTTTTTT.

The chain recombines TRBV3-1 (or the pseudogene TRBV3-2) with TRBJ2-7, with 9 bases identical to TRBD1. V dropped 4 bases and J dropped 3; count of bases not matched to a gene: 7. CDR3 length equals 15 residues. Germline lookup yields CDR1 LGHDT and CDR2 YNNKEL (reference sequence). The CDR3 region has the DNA TGTGCCAGCAGCCCCGAACCGGGACAGGGCTACGAGCAGTACTTC. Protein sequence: CASSPEPGQGYEQYF.

CDR3 nucleotides: TGTGCCAGCACCGAAACAGGGGGCCCCGACACTGAAGCTTTCTTT. Its translation: CASTETGGPDTEAFF. V is TRBV28 and J is TRBJ1-1; the match to TRBD1 covers 9 bases. In germline, CDR1 is MDHEN, CDR2 SYDVKM. This CDR3 has 15 amino acids. Trimming removed 7 bases from V and 3 bases from J; junction bases left unmatched: 9.

The CDR3, as DNA: TGTGCCACCCAGGGGGCCATCCGGGGAGAAAAACTGTTTTTT. Its translation is CATQGAIRGEKLFF. The rearrangement joins TRBV2 to TRBJ1-4, with 8 bases aligning to TRBD1. The CDR3 runs to 14 residues. Germline values: CDR1 SNHLY, CDR2 FYNNEI. V shed 10 bases, J shed 8 bases, and the junction held 12 bases outside the gene matches.

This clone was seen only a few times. CDR3 nucleotides: TGCGCCAGCAGCTACGGACTAGCGGGAGCGGCCGGGGAGCTGTTTTTT. Translation: CASSYGLAGAAGELFF. This sequence joins TRBV5-1 and TRBJ2-2; 13 positions agree with TRBD2. The germline gives CDR1 SGHRS, CDR2 YFSETQ. The ends lost 3 bases at V and 6 bases at J; junction bases unmatched: 5. The CDR3 runs 16 residues.

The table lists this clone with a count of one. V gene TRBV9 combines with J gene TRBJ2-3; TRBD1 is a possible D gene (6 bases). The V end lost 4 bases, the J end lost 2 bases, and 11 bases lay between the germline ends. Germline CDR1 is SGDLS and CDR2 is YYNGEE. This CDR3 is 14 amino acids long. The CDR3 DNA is TGTGCCAGCAGCTTAGGGGGAGACACAGATACGCAGTATTTT. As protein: CASSLGGDTDTQYF. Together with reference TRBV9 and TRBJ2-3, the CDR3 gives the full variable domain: DSGVTQTPKHLITATGQRVTLRCSPRSGDLSVYWYQQSLDQGLQFLIQYYNGEERAKGNILERFSAQQFPDLHSELNLSSLELGDSALYFCASSLGGDTDTQYFGPGTRLTVL.

CDR3 sequence reads: CASSWGSGSTDTQYF. The CDR3 DNA reads TGTGCCAGCAGTTGGGGTAGCGGGAGCACAGATACGCAGTATTTT. V gene TRBV3-1 (or the pseudogene TRBV3-2) combines with J gene TRBJ2-3, with 7 bases matching TRBD2. Germline V lookup: CDR1 LGHDT, CDR2 YNNKEL (reference sequence). CDR3 size: 15 residues. Trimming took 6 bases from V and 0 from J; bases not matched to a gene: 6.

The CDR3 region has the DNA TGTGCCAGCAGTCCCTTGTTTAGCTTTGAGCAAGAGACCCAGTACTTC. Its protein is CASSPLFSFEQETQYF. V usage is TRBV27 and J usage is TRBJ2-5; D unresolved. The germline V and J ends were trimmed by 5 bases and 2 bases, with 18 bases remaining between them. The CDR3 is made up of 16 amino acids. Germline values: CDR1 MNHEY, CDR2 SMNVEV (reference sequence).

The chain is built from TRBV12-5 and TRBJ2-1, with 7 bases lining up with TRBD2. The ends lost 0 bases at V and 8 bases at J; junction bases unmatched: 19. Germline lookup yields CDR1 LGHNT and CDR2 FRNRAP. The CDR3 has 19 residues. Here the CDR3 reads CASGLVVGGSLAGRDEQFF. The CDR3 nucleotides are TGTGCTAGTGGTTTGGTAGTGGGGGGGTCACTTGCCGGTAGGGATGAGCAGTTCTTC. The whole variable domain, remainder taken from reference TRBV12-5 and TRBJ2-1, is DARVTQTPRHKVTEMGQEVTMRCQPILGHNTVFWYRQTMMQGLELLAYFRNRAPLDDSGMPKDRFSAEMPDATLATLKIQPSEPRDSAVYFCASGLVVGGSLAGRDEQFFGPGTRLTVL.

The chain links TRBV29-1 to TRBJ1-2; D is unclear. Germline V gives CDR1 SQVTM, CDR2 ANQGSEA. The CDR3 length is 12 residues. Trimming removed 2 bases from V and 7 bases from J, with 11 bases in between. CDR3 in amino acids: CSVEIQAGGYTF. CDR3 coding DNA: TGCAGCGTTGAAATCCAGGCGGGTGGCTACACCTTC.